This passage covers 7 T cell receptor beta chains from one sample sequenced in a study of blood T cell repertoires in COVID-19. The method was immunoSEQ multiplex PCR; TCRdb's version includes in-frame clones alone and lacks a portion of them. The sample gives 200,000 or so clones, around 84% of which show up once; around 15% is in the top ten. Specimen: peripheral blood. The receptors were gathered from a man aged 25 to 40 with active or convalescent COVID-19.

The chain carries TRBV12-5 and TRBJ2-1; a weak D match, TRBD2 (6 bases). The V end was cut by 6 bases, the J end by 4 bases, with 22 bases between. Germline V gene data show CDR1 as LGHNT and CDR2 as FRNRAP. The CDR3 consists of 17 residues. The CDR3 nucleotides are TGTGCTAGTGGCTCCGACGGGGAAACAGCGGGTTACAATGAGCAGTTCTTC. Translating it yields CASGSDGETAGYNEQFF.

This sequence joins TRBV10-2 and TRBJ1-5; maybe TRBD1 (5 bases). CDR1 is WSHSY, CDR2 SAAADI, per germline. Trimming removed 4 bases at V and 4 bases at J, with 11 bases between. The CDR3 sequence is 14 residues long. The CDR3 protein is CASSVGGVNQPQHF. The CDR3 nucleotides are TGCGCCAGCAGTGTTGGAGGGGTTAATCAGCCCCAGCATTTT.

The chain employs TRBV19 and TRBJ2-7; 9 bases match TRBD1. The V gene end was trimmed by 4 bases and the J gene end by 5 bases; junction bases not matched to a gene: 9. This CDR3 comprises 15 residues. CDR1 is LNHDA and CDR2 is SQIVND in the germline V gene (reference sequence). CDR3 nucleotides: TGTGCCAGTAGTACCCGTTCAGGGACAGGGCACGAGCAGTACTTC. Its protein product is CASSTRSGTGHEQYF.

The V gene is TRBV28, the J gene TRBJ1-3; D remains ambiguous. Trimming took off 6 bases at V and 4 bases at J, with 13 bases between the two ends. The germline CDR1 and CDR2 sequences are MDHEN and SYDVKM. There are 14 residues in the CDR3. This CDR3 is CASRRTEEGNTIYF. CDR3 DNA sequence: TGTGCCAGCAGACGAACGGAGGAAGGAAACACCATATATTTT.

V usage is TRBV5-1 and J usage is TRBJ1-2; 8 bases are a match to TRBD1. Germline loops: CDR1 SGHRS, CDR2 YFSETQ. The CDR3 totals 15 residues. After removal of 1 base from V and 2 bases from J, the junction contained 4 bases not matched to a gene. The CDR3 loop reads CASSLQGATNYGYTF. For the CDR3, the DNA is TGCGCCAGCAGCTTGCAGGGGGCCACCAACTATGGCTACACCTTC.

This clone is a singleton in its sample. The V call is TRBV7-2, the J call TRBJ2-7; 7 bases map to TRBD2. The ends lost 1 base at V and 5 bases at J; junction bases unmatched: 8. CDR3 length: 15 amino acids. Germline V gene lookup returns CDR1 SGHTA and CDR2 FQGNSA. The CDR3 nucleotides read TGTGCCAGCAGCTTAGGTAGGGGAGGGAGGAACGAGCAGTACTTC. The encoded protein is CASSLGRGGRNEQYF.

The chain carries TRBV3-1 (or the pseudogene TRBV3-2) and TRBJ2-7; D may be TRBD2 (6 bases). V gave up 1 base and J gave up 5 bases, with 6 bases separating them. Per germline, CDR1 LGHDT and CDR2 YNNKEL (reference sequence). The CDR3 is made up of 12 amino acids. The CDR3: CASSQVADEQYF. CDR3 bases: TGTGCCAGCAGCCAAGTAGCGGACGAGCAGTACTTC.